The clone carrying this T cell receptor beta chain was recorded a few times. Its specificity is unknown. The PCR had 60 Vbeta and 13 Jbeta primers. Libraries were prepared by immunoSEQ multiplex PCR; TCRdb keeps only in-frame clonotypes and omits some of them. This repertoire shows some 120,000 clones, just over 15% found once; its top ten account for 1.9%. The data originate from a study of cytomegalovirus exposure and HLA in healthy donors. Study results and limitations: Per a prior analysis, the majority of TCR beta V segments were productive roughly 87% or roughly 30% of the time.

Between the trimmed V and J ends, which lost 5 bases and 0 bases, there was a span of 14 bases. The CDR3 sequence is 15 residues long. Germline values: CDR1 SGHVS, CDR2 FQNEAQ. The specimen sequenced was PBMCs. The chain has TRBV7-8 and TRBJ2-7, with a possible D match to TRBD2 (5 bases). The source of this sequence is a young woman in good health and CMV-seronegative. This CDR3 reads CASSPGTGSSYEQYF. The CDR3 DNA is TGTGCCAGCAGCCCCGGCACGGGGTCCTCCTACGAGCAGTACTTC.